One sample yielded the 30 T cell receptor beta chains listed below, sequenced in a study of metastatic and nonmetastatic thyroid tumors. MiXCR was used by TCRdb to re-call the PCR reads. The data contain tens of thousands of clones, roughly 18% of them seen just once; the ten biggest clones take up 2.5% to 3%. Thyroid surgery was performed in patients who had received no treatment beforehand. The specimen was adjacent normal tissue. These receptors were taken from a male donor with papillary thyroid cancer or a benign thyroid nodule (not recorded which). Some clones in this sample may be carry-over from other donors' samples.

At least ten counts were recorded for this clone. V is TRBV13 and J is TRBJ2-2; maybe TRBD2 (6 bases). This CDR3 is 18 amino acids long. Trimming pared 1 base from V and 6 bases from J, leaving 21 bases between. Germline V gene sequence: CDR1 PRHDT, CDR2 FYEKMQ (reference sequence). CDR3 bases: TGTGCCAGCAGCTTAGAAGCTACCACTAGCCCCCGGGCCGGGGAGCTGTTTTTT. Its protein product is CASSLEATTSPRAGELFF.

This clone was counted ten times or more. The chain couples TRBV18 to TRBJ2-7; no reliable D call. The germline V gene encodes CDR1 KGHSH and CDR2 LQKENI. V shed 1 base and J shed 2 bases, with 3 bases lying between them. The CDR3 has 12 residues. CDR3 sequence (DNA): TGTGCCAGCTCACCACGAGCCTACGAGCAGTACTTC. It is translated as CASSPRAYEQYF.

Ten or more counts support this clone. The sample holds other DNA sequences that translate to the same CDR3. The chain uses TRBV4-3 and TRBJ2-5; 7 nucleotides agree with TRBD2. Germline V lookup: CDR1 LGHNA, CDR2 YSLEER. V trimming: 4 bases; J trimming: 4 bases; junction bases outside the gene matches: 9. The CDR3 is made up of 15 amino acids. CDR3 bases: TGCGCCAGCAGCCCAACCGTGGGGGAGGGAGAGACCCAGTACTTC. It is translated as CASSPTVGEGETQYF.

In regard to this clone: A junction end diverges from the germline sequence, so it may reflect a read error. CDR3 coding DNA: TGTGCCAGTAGTTTTCCGGACAGGGGATGCTACACCTTC. Its protein product is CASSFPDRGCYTF. V and J are TRBV12-3 or TRBV12-4 and TRBJ1-2, with 9 bases matching TRBD1. This CDR3 has 13 amino acids.

This sequence joins TRBV11-2 and TRBJ1-2, with D possibly TRBD1 on 5 matching bases. This CDR3 contains 14 residues. Germline V gives CDR1 SGHAT, CDR2 FQNNGV. V was pared by 5 bases and J by 8 bases, with 18 bases between. This CDR3 is CASSVGHQGRGYTF. As DNA, the CDR3 is TGTGCCAGCAGCGTTGGCCACCAGGGACGGGGCTACACCTTC.

This clone appeared many times. The gene calls are TRBV27 and TRBJ1-6, with a weak D call TRBD1 (5 bases). The CDR3 sequence is 14 residues long. With 4 bases removed from V and 15 bases from J, the gap between germline ends came to 19 bases. Germline loops: CDR1 MNHEY, CDR2 SMNVEV (reference sequence). CDR3 nucleotides: TGTGCCAGCAGTTCCTCCAGGGAGAGCGTCCTCCTCCACTTT. It translates to CASSSSRESVLLHF.

Notes on this clone: Other DNA sequences in this specimen translate into the identical CDR3. The CDR3 nucleotides read TGTGCCAGCAGCAGTGGTCACAGTCGCACAGATACGCAGTATTTT. Encoded protein: CASSSGHSRTDTQYF. The chain links TRBV11-3 to TRBJ2-3; the D is unclear. Germline V lookup: CDR1 SGHNT, CDR2 YENEEA. CDR3 length: 15 amino acids. V was cut by 5 bases and J by 1 base, with 13 bases left in between.

There are many counts of this clone. The V gene is TRBV9, the J gene TRBJ2-2, with 7 nucleotides matching TRBD1. Losses at the gene ends were 1 base for V and 0 bases for J; bases not matched to a gene: 0. The CDR3 has 15 residues. Germline-derived CDR1 and CDR2 are SGDLS and YYNGEE. The CDR3, as DNA: TGTGCCAGCAGCGTAACAGGGGCGAACACCGGGGAGCTGTTTTTT. This sequence encodes CASSVTGANTGELFF.

The genes are TRBV19 and TRBJ1-5; TRBD1 matches 7 bases. V shed 6 bases and J 11 bases; nucleotides not matched to a gene: 10. The CDR3 loop spans 13 amino acids. Germline loops: CDR1 LNHDA, CDR2 SQIVND (reference sequence). The CDR3 nucleotides are TGTGCCAGTAGGAGCACTCACAGGGGCACCCAGCATTTT. It specifies CASRSTHRGTQHF.

This clone was seen at least ten times. The chain recombines TRBV20-1 with TRBJ2-3; D is perhaps TRBD1 or TRBD2 (5 bases each). The CDR3 is 14 amino acids. With 6 bases removed from V and 1 base from J, the gap between germline ends came to 14 bases. Germline V CDR1 and CDR2: DFQATT, SNEGSKA (reference sequence). CDR3 nucleotides: TGCAGTGCCGTCCCGGGGCGCGGCACAGATACGCAGTATTTT. Its protein product is CSAVPGRGTDTQYF.

This clone was found many times. The gene calls are TRBV5-6 and TRBJ1-5; D is perhaps TRBD1 (6 bases). In germline, CDR1 is SGHDT, CDR2 YYEEEE. Trimming left V 2 bases short and J 2 bases short, with 20 bases between. This CDR3 is built from 18 residues. Here the CDR3 DNA reads TGTGCCAGCAGCTTCGGGACAACAGCTAATCTTGGCAATCAGCCCCAGCATTTT. Translated, it gives CASSFGTTANLGNQPQHF.

Note on this clone: At one end, the junction sequence differs from germline, possibly due to a read error. This sequence joins TRBV12-3 or TRBV12-4 and TRBJ1-3; no definite D call. The CDR3 runs to 14 residues. CDR3 region: CASSLGISGSTIYF. The DNA of the CDR3 is TGTGCCAGCAGTTTAGGGATCTCGGGAAGCACCATATATTTT.

A note on this clone: The CDR3 does not end in the conserved phenylalanine or tryptophan, so this is likely a read error. This chain connects TRBV28 to TRBJ2-1; D unresolved. The germline CDR1 and CDR2 sequences are MDHEN and SYDVKM. This CDR3 is 18 amino acids long. The CDR3 DNA is TGTCCCAGCAGCCAAACCACCCTCGGGCCGAGCTCCTACGATGAGCAGTTCATC. Translating it yields CPSSQTTLGPSSYDEQFI.

Many counts were recorded for this clone. V is TRBV9 and J is TRBJ1-6, with D uncertain. The ends were cut back, 0 bases at V and 7 bases at J, with 11 bases in the middle. The germline V gene has CDR1 SGDLS and CDR2 YYNGEE. The CDR3 is made up of 15 amino acids. The CDR3 nucleotides are TGTGCCAGCAGCGTAGACGGGCAGCCGAATTCACCCCTCCACTTT. Translated: CASSVDGQPNSPLHF.

Worth noting for this clone: One junction end disagrees with the germline gene, perhaps due to a read error. The chain is built from TRBV4-3 and TRBJ2-2, with D possibly being TRBD2 (5 bases). The CDR3 length is 16 residues. Germline V gene lookup returns CDR1 LGHNA and CDR2 YSLEER. The CDR3 region is CASSQGGGPLTVELSF. CDR3 in DNA: TGCGCCAGCAGCCAAGGAGGAGGCCCCCTCACCGTGGAGCTGTCTTTT.

This clone occurred once. The rearrangement joins TRBV2 to TRBJ2-7; D might be TRBD1 or TRBD2, each matching 5 bases. Germline assignment: CDR1 SNHLY and CDR2 FYNNEI. Trimming pared 2 bases from V and 5 bases from J, leaving 19 bases between. This CDR3 has 16 residues. The CDR3 sequence is CASSERVVTRGNEQYF. CDR3 sequence (DNA): TGTGCCAGCAGTGAACGTGTGGTGACACGGGGCAACGAGCAGTACTTC.

The chain uses TRBV27 and TRBJ2-7; a possible D gene is TRBD2 (6 bases). The germline V gene encodes CDR1 MNHEY and CDR2 SMNVEV (reference sequence). Trimming stripped 5 bases from V and 2 bases from J, with 16 bases between. The CDR3 consists of 15 residues. CDR3 loop: CASSGRKGSAYEQYF. CDR3 bases: TGTGCCAGCAGTGGGAGGAAGGGGTCCGCCTACGAGCAGTACTTC.

This clone was picked up many times. The gene calls are TRBV7-2 and TRBJ2-3; a weak D match, TRBD2 (6 bases). CDR1 and CDR2 from the germline V gene are SGHTA and FQGNSA. This CDR3 spans 18 amino acids. V shed 1 base and J shed 0 bases, with 17 bases lying between them. The CDR3 DNA follows: TGTGCCAGCAGCTTAGTGGGCCATGGGAGCGGGAGCACAGATACGCAGTATTTT. Translation gives CASSLVGHGSGSTDTQYF.

This clone has a count of ten or more. The chain is built from TRBV20-1 and TRBJ2-1, with D possibly matching TRBD1 (6 bases). The CDR3 contains 16 residues. Germline lookup yields CDR1 DFQATT and CDR2 SNEGSKA (reference sequence). Trimming took 2 bases from V and 5 from J, leaving 19 bases between them. In DNA, the CDR3 is TGCAGTGCTAGACCAATCCACACAGGGTGGCACAATGAGCAGTTCTTC. Protein: CSARPIHTGWHNEQFF.

In this sample, this clone turned up a few times. Possible read error: a much larger clone is one base away. This chain connects TRBV29-1 to TRBJ1-1; 7 positions agree with TRBD1. There are 12 residues in the CDR3. V lost 8 bases, J lost 3 bases, and 6 bases stayed unmatched. Looked up from germline, CDR1 is SQVTM and CDR2 is ANQGSEA. CDR3 loop: CSTRGGDTEAFF. In DNA form, the CDR3 reads TGCAGCACCAGGGGGGGGGACACTGAAGCTTTCTTT.

This clone is categorized as medium-sized (0.01 to 0.1%). The rearrangement links TRBV19 to TRBJ1-5; D is possibly TRBD1 (6 bases). Trimming cost V 6 bases and J 10 bases, with 16 bases left between them. Germline loops: CDR1 LNHDA, CDR2 SQIVND (reference sequence). This CDR3 contains 13 residues. The CDR3 sequence is CASRSTPRGPQHF. CDR3 coding DNA: TGTGCCAGTAGGAGCACTCCCAGGGGCCCCCAGCATTTT.

There are a few counts of this clone. V is TRBV6-1 and J is TRBJ1-1, with TRBD1 identical over 8 bases. The CDR3 contains 15 residues. Trimming removed 5 bases from V and 1 base from J; junction bases left unmatched: 6. The germline V gene has CDR1 MNHNS and CDR2 SASEGT. CDR3 sequence (DNA): TGTGCCAGCAGTAGGGCCGGGACAGGGAACACTGAAGCTTTCTTT. Protein sequence: CASSRAGTGNTEAFF.

This clone has ten or more counts. CDR3 residues: CAIMGSGENTEAFF. The DNA for the CDR3 is TGTGCCATCATGGGGTCCGGGGAGAACACTGAAGCTTTCTTT. The V call is TRBV10-3, the J call TRBJ1-1; D gene unclear. Germline CDR1 is ENHRY and CDR2 is SYGVKD. The CDR3 has 14 residues. Trimming took 7 bases from V and 1 from J, leaving 13 bases between them.

The chain employs TRBV6-2 or TRBV6-3 and TRBJ2-5; D not certain. This CDR3 contains 16 residues. Germline V lookup: CDR1 MNHEY, CDR2 SVGEGT. V was trimmed by 2 bases and J by 5 bases, leaving 18 bases between them. CDR3 nucleotides: TGTGCCAGCAGTTACGGTGCAGGTTATGGTGGGGAGACCCAGTACTTC. Amino acids: CASSYGAGYGGETQYF.

The table lists this clone with many counts. The chain is built from TRBV20-1 and TRBJ1-5; D is undetermined. Looked up from germline, CDR1 is DFQATT and CDR2 is SNEGSKA (reference sequence). V shed 6 bases and J shed 0 bases, with 9 bases lying between them. The CDR3 spans 13 residues. CDR3 in DNA: TGCAGTGCCCCGGATTATAGCAATCAGCCCCAGCATTTT. Translation gives CSAPDYSNQPQHF.

This clone was counted many times. The V and J genes are TRBV5-1 and TRBJ2-1; TRBD1 matches at 10 bases. Unmatched junction bases numbered 5, after V lost 6 bases and J lost 5 bases. The CDR3 loop spans 14 amino acids. Germline V lookup: CDR1 SGHRS, CDR2 YFSETQ. The DNA of the CDR3 is TGCGCCAGCAACCGACAGGGGGCCGACAATGAGCAGTTCTTC. Its translation is CASNRQGADNEQFF.

This clone was observed at least ten times. CDR3 DNA sequence: TGTGCCAGCAGCTTAGAGGTGGGTTACAACAATGAGCAGTTCTTC. This gives the protein CASSLEVGYNNEQFF. The genes are TRBV11-2 and TRBJ2-1, with D unclear. This CDR3 spans 15 amino acids. The germline V gene has CDR1 SGHAT and CDR2 FQNNGV. Trimming removed 0 bases at V and 5 bases at J, with 11 bases between.

V usage is TRBV20-1 and J usage is TRBJ2-7, with D unresolved. From germline, CDR1 is DFQATT and CDR2 SNEGSKA (reference sequence). Trimming cost V 8 bases and J 2 bases, with 16 bases left between them. The CDR3 runs to 13 residues. The CDR3 bases are TGCAGTTCTACCGGTACTAAGACCTACGAGCAGTACGTC. Amino acids: CSSTGTKTYEQYV.

This clone came up many times. The V gene is TRBV5-6, the J gene TRBJ2-7, with D hard to call. The CDR3 has 14 amino acids. The V end lost 0 bases, the J end lost 5 bases, and 12 bases lay between the germline ends. Germline CDR1 and CDR2: SGHDT and YYEEEE. CDR3 bases: TGTGCCAGCAGCTTGGGGCCGGGTTCGAACGAGCAGTACTTC. Encoded protein: CASSLGPGSNEQYF.

Ten or more counts support this clone. J is TRBJ2-6 and V is TRBV4-3, with no clear D. This CDR3 has 19 amino acids. Trimming left V 1 base short and J 1 base short, with 17 bases between. Germline V gives CDR1 LGHNA, CDR2 YSLEER. CDR3 amino acids: CASSQVGGAERSGANVLTF. CDR3 nucleotide sequence: TGCGCCAGCAGCCAAGTAGGTGGAGCCGAGCGATCTGGGGCCAACGTCCTGACTTTC.